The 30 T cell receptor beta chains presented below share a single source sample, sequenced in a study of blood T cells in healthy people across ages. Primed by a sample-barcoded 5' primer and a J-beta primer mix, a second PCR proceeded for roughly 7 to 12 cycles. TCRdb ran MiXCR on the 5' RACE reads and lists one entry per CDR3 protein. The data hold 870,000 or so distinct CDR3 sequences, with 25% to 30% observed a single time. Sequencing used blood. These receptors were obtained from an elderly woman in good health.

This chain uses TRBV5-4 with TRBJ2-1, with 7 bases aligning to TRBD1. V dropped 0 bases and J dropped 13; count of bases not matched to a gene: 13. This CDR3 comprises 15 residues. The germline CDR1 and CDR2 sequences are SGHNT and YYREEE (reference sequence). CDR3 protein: CASSLDPGQGETQFF. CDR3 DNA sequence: TGTGCCAGCAGCTTGGATCCGGGTCAGGGGGAGACCCAGTTCTTC.

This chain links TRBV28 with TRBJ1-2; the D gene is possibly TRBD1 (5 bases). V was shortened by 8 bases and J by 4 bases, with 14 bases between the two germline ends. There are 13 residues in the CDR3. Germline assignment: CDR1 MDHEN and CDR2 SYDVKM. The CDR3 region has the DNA TGTGCCAGCCTCAACAGGCAGCTCTATGGCTACACCTTC. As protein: CASLNRQLYGYTF.

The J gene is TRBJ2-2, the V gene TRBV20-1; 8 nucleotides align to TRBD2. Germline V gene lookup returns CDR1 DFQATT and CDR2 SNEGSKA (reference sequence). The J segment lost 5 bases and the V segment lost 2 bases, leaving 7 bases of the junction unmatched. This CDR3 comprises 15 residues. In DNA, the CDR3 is TGCAGTGCTAGAAGTCCGGCGGGGGGAACCGGGGAGCTGTTTTTT. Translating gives CSARSPAGGTGELFF.

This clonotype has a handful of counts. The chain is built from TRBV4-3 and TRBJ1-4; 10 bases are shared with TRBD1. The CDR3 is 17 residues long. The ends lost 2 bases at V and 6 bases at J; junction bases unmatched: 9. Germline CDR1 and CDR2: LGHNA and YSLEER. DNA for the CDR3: TGCGCCAGCAGCCAACAGGAATCAGGACAGGGGGATGAAAAACTGTTTTTT. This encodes CASSQQESGQGDEKLFF.

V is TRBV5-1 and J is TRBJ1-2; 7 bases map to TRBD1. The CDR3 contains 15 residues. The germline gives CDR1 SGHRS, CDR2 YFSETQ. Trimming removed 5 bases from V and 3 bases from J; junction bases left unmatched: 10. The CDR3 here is CASRPRQGSHYGYTF. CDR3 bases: TGCGCCAGCAGACCTCGACAGGGCAGCCACTATGGCTACACCTTC.

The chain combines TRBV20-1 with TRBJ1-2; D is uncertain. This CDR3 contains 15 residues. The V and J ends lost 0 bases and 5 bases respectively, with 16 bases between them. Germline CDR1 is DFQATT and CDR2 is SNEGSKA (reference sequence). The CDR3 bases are TGCAGTGCTAGAGATCGTGACGGTGGTGGGTATGGCTACACCTTC. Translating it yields CSARDRDGGGYGYTF.

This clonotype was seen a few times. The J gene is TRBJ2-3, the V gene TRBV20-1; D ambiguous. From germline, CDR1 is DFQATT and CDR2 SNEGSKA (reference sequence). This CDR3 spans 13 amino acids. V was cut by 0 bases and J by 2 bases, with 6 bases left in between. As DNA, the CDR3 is TGCAGTGCTAGAGATGGCAACACAGATACGCAGTATTTT. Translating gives CSARDGNTDTQYF.

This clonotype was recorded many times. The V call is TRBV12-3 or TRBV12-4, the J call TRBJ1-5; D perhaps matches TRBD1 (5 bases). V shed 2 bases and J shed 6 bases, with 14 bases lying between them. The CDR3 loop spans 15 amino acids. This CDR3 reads CASSLIGQGGQPQHF. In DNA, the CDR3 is TGTGCCAGCAGTTTAATCGGTCAGGGCGGTCAGCCCCAGCATTTT.

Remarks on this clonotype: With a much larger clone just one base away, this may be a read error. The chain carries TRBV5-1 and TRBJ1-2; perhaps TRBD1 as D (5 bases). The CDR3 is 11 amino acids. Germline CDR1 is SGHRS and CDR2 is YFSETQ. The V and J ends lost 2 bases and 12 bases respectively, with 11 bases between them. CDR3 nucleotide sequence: TGCGCCAGCAGCTTAGACACAGGCCACACCTTC. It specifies CASSLDTGHTF.

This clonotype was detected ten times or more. The CDR3 nucleotides are TGCGCCAGCAGCCCGATAGCGGGGGAGGTGGATACGCAGTATTTT. It translates to CASSPIAGEVDTQYF. V usage is TRBV4-1 and J usage is TRBJ2-3, with 9 positions matching TRBD2. Germline CDR1 reads MGHRA; CDR2 reads YSYEKL. Unmatched junction bases numbered 8, after V lost 4 bases and J lost 6 bases. CDR3 length: 15 residues.

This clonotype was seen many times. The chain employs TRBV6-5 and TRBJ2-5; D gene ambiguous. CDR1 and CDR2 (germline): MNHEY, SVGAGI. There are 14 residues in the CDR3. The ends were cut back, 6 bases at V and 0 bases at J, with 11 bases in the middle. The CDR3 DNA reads TGTGCCAGCAGCCCCTTCCCGTACCAAGAGACCCAGTACTTC. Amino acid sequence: CASSPFPYQETQYF.

CDR3 sequence reads: CASSSDRGSIQYF. The CDR3 DNA follows: TGTGCCAGCAGTTCGGACAGGGGGAGCATTCAGTACTTC. The chain carries TRBV27 and TRBJ2-4, with TRBD1 matching 10 bases. J was trimmed by 9 bases and V by 4 bases; bases with no gene match: 3. The CDR3 contains 13 residues. Germline V gives CDR1 MNHEY, CDR2 SMNVEV (reference sequence).

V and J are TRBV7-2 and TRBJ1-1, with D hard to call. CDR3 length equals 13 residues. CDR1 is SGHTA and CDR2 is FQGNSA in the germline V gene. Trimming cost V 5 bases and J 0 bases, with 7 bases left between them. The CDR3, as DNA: TGTGCCAGCAGCACCAGCCTGAACACTGAAGCTTTCTTT. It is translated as CASSTSLNTEAFF.

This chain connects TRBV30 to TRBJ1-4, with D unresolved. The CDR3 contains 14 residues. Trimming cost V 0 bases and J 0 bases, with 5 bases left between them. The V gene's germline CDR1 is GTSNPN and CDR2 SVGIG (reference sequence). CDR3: CAWSVLTTNEKLFF. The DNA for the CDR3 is TGTGCCTGGAGTGTCCTCACAACTAATGAAAAACTGTTTTTT.

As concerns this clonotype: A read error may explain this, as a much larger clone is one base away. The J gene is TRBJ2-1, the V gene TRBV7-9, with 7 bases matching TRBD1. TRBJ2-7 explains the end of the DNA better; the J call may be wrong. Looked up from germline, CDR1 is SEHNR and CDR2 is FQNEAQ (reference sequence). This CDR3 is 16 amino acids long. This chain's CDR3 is CASSLVGQPTYNEQYF. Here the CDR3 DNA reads TGTGCCAGCAGCTTAGTGGGACAGCCTACCTACAATGAGCAGTACTTC.

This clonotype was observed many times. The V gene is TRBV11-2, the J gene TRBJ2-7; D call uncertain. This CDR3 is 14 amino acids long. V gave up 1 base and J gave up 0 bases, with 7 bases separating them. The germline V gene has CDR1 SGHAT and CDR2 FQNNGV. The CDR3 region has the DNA TGTGCCAGCAGCTTAGTCAGAACCTCCTACGAGCAGTACTTC. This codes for CASSLVRTSYEQYF.

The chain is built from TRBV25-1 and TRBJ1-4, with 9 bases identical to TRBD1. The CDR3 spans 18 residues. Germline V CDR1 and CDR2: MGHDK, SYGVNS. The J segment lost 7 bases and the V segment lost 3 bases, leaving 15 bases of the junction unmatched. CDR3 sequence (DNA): TGTGCCAGCAGTGATTGGAGGACAGGGGCCCTGGGGGGTGAAAAACTGTTTTTT. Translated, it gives CASSDWRTGALGGEKLFF. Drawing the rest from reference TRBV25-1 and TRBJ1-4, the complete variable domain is EADIYQTPRYLVIGTGKKITLECSQTMGHDKMYWYQQDPGMELHLIHYSYGVNSTEKGDLSSESTVSRIRTEHFPLTLESARPSHTSQYLCASSDWRTGALGGEKLFFGSGTQLSVL.

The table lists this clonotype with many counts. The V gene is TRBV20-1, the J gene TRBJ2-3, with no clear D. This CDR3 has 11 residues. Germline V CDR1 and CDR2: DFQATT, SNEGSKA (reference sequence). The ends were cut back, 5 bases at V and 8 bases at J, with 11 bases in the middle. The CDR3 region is CSAPPYRTQYF. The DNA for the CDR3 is TGCAGTGCTCCACCGTACCGTACGCAGTATTTT.

The CDR3 region has the DNA TGTGCCAGCAGCGAACAGGACACCTTAGGGGAAAAACTGTTTTTT. The encoded protein is CASSEQDTLGEKLFF. The rearrangement links TRBV7-9 to TRBJ1-4, with D maybe TRBD1 (5 bases). The germline V gene encodes CDR1 SEHNR and CDR2 FQNEAQ (reference sequence). V was cut by 5 bases and J by 8 bases, with 18 bases left in between. The CDR3 has 15 amino acids.

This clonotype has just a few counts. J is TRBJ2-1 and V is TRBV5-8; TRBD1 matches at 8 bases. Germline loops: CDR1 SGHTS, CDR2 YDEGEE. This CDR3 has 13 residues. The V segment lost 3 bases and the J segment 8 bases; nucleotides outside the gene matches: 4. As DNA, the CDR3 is TGTGCCAGCAGCTATGGACAGGGCGATGAGCAGTTCTTC. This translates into CASSYGQGDEQFF.

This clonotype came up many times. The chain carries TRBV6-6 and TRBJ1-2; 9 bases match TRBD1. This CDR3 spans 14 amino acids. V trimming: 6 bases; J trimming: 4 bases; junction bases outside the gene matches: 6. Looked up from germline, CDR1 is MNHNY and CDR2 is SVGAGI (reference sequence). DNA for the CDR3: TGTGCCAGCAGAAAACAGGGGGCTGGCTATGGCTACACCTTC. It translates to CASRKQGAGYGYTF.

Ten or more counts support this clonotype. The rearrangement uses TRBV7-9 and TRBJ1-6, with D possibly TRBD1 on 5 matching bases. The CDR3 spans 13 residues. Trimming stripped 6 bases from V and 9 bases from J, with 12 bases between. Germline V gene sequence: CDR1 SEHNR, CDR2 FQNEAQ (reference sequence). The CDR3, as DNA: TGTGCCAGCAGTTCAGCAGGGAGTTCACCCCTCCACTTT. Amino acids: CASSSAGSSPLHF.

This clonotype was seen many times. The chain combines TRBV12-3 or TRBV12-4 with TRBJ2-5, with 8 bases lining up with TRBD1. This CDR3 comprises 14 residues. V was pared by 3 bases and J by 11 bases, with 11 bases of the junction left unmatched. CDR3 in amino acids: CASSFSRGRDVQYF. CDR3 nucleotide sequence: TGTGCCAGCAGTTTCTCCAGGGGGCGCGACGTGCAGTACTTC.

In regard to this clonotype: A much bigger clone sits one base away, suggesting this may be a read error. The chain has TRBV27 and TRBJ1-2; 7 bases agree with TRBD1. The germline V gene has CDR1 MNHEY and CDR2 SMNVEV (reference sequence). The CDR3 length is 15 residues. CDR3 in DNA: TGTGCCAGCAGTTTGAAGGGGGCAAACTGGTATGACTACACCTTC. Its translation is CASSLKGANWYDYTF.

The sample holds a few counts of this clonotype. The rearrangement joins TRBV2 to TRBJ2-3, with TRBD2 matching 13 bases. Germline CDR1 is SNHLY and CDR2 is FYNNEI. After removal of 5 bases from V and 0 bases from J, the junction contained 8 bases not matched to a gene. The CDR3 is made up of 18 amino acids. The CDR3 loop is CASSRLAGGRSSTDTQYF. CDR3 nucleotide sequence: TGTGCCAGCAGTCGACTAGCGGGGGGCCGCTCTAGCACAGATACGCAGTATTTT.

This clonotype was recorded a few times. CDR3 DNA sequence: TGCGCCAGCAGCTTGCCACTTGGGACAGGAGGTTCGGAGACCCAGTACTTC. Translating it yields CASSLPLGTGGSETQYF. The chain couples TRBV5-1 to TRBJ2-5, with 8 bases identical to TRBD1. Per the germline V gene, CDR1 is SGHRS and CDR2 is YFSETQ. This CDR3 region has 17 residues. V gave up 1 base and J gave up 5 bases; unmatched junction bases: 13.

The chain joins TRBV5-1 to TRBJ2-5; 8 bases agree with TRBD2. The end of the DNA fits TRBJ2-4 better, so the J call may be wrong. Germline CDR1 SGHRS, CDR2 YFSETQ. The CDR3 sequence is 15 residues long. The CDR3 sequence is CASSRLRGRRDIQYF. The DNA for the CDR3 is TGCGCCAGCAGCCGGCTACGCGGGAGGCGGGACATTCAGTACTTC.

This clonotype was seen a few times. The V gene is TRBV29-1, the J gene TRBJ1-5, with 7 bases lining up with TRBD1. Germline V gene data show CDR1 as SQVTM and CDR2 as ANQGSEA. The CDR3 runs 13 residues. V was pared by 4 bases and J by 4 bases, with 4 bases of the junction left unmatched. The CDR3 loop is CSVVQGLNQPQHF. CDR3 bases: TGCAGCGTTGTACAGGGGCTGAATCAGCCCCAGCATTTT.

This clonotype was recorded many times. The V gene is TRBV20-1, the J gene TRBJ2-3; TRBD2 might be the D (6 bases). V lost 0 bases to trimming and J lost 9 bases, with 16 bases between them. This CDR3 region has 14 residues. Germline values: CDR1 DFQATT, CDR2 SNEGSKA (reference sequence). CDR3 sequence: CSARDTSEGSTQYF. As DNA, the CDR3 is TGCAGTGCTAGAGATACATCGGAGGGGAGCACGCAGTATTTT.

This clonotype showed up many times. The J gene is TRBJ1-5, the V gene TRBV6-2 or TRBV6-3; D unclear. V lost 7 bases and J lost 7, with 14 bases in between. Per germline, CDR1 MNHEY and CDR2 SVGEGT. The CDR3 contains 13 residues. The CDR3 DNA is TGTGCCAGCACTCGAGACATAAGGCAGCCCCAGCATTTT. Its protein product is CASTRDIRQPQHF.